This T cell receptor (beta chain) stems from a study of blood T cell repertoires in COVID-19. Background on the study: Donors in the United States, Italy and Spain gave samples during acute or convalescent COVID-19. PBMCs, B-cell-depleted T cells, or T cells provided the cDNA or gDNA that made up the material.

The repertoire was sequenced with immunoSEQ multiplex PCR; TCRdb's copy has only in-frame clones and lacks some. Of over 60,000 clones listed, over 80% were seen once; the top ten hold approximately 18%. V was clipped by 0 bases and J by 4 bases, with 15 bases between them. Per germline, CDR1 MGHRA and CDR2 YSYEKL. The CDR3 has 17 residues. The J gene is TRBJ2-2, the V gene TRBV4-1, with D perhaps TRBD2 (6 bases). Sequences were obtained from peripheral blood. This receptor was obtained from a human donor in a cohort sampled during active COVID-19. CDR3 sequence reads: CASSQDSGLKPTGELFF. The CDR3 DNA reads TGCGCCAGCAGCCAAGATAGCGGACTCAAGCCCACCGGGGAGCTGTTTTTT.